The T cell receptor (beta chain) under discussion was sequenced for a study of blood T cell repertoires in COVID-19 (TCRdb year 2020). Looking at the study overall: Collaborator samples came from the United States, Italy and Spain and covered acute and convalescent phases of COVID-19. The prospective study material was composed of cDNA or gDNA derived from T cells, B-cell-depleted T cells, or PBMCs. Deeply sampled blood TCRbeta repertoires from subjects exposed to, actively infected with, or recovered from COVID-19 were included in the dataset. The repertoires were released in a freely available public database intended as a resource for research on the immune response to SARS-CoV-2. The samples were drawn from the first 160 participants of the ongoing ImmuneRACE study and from some 1,300 subjects provided by 6 global collaborators. Nearly every sample came with metadata listing a de-identified subject ID, COVID-19 status, age in years and sex. Where available, HLA class I and class II types were obtained from metadata supplied by the sample provider rather than from assay-based typing. Results and caveats for the whole study, not just this receptor: The quantity of clinical and demographic metadata differed by source and by participant and was supplied without curation.

Each collaborating institution followed its own protocols to collect whole blood in K2EDTA tubes. For TCRbeta analysis, collaborators shipped samples as frozen whole blood, isolated PBMCs, or DNA extracted from either of those sample types. TCRbeta CDR3 regions were amplified from genomic DNA by means of the immunoSEQ Assay, a bias-controlled multiplex PCR. The source study handled its data this way. Within the assay, amplification of reference gene primers was used to estimate how many nucleated cells each sample contained. To quantify the absolute abundance of each unique TCRbeta CDR3 rearrangement, sequence reads were collapsed and filtered. Productive Simpson clonality was computed per sample as the square root of Simpson's diversity index over productive rearrangements. The clones in this table, taken by TCRdb from immuneACCESS, are in-frame only. Not every clone is retained; where verified, under half of the shortfall comes from an unresolved V gene, and the cause of the rest is unknown. V, J and clone size derive from that table, while D and trimming were established from the DNA sequence. The sample contains around 260,000 clones, 70% to 90% of them found a single time. Of the sample, about 2.1% falls within the top ten clones.

This clone was observed a few times. No cognate antigen has been identified for it. No base-level quality is on record; no much larger clone is a single base apart. Material: peripheral blood. This sequence originates from a woman in her forties or fifties with acute or convalescent COVID-19.

CDR3 region: CASSQVGPRAGNTIYF. The DNA sequence follows: TGTGCCAGCAGCCAAGTGGGGCCCAGGGCAGGAAACACCATATATTTT. The rearranged segments are TRBV4-2 and TRBJ1-3; TRBD1 might be the D gene, on 5 matching bases. The CDR3 has 16 amino acids, counting the end cysteine and phenylalanine. Only the CDR3 region is kept as DNA, spanning 48 bases read in frame from base 1. According to the germline V gene, CDR1 reads LGHNA and CDR2 reads YNFKEQ. The V and J ends are trimmed by 1 base and 4 bases, leaving 14 bases between them.